Listed here is a single TCR beta chain. Its antigen is still unknown. Germline lookup yields CDR1 SNHLY and CDR2 FYNNEI. J was trimmed by 6 bases and V by 6 bases; bases with no gene match: 4. This CDR3 region has 13 residues. Sequencing was performed with immunoSEQ multiplex PCR; in TCRdb, only in-frame clones are kept and a portion is missing. The table lists around 150,000 clones, almost 85% of them singletons. The sample originates from a study of T cell responses to AZD1222 COVID-19 vaccine. Study conclusions and caveats: All repertoire sampling was performed exclusively after the peak T cell response. Spike-specific TCR breadth rose after two AZD1222 doses, and depth rose as well. Of the AZD1222 recipients, only five to seven were seropositive at baseline. Unmutated variant regions reportedly attract nearly half of all spike-specific TCRs.

The chain employs TRBV2 and TRBJ1-4; 7 bases line up with TRBD1. This specimen was peripheral blood, taken 28 days after the second dose of the MenACWY control vaccine. The sequence derives from an adult who received the MenACWY meningococcal vaccine as a control. The CDR3 region is CASRRGRDEKLFF. The CDR3 DNA sequence: TGTGCCAGCAGGAGGGGGCGGGATGAAAAACTGTTTTTT.